This TCR beta chain was profiled in a study of technical replicates of blood from four donors (dated by TCRdb to about 2017). The library came from the immunoSEQ multiplex PCR assay. Held by TCRdb, this immuneACCESS table contains in-frame sequences only and omits some clones. Under half of the omission traces to an unresolved V gene where checked; the cause of the rest is unknown. Present in this sample are some 70,000 clones, less than 98% of which were seen just once. The top ten clonotypes cover 0.25% to 0.35% of the sample. The CDR3 contains 16 residues, cysteine and phenylalanine counted. Solely the CDR3 DNA is kept, with 48 bases framed from the first base. Germline trimming amounts to 5 bases on V and 8 bases on J, with 12 as the count of junction bases outside the gene matches. CDR1 is given as MGHRA and CDR2 as YSYEKL, both from the germline V gene. In this sample, this clone turned up a few times. This receptor's antigen is unknown. Nothing much larger sits one base from this clone, and base qualities are not available.

Sequenced material: T cells isolated from PBMCs. This sequence was found in a human donor in good health. In this chain, TRBV4-1 is recombined with TRBJ2-2; 9 middle bases align to TRBD2. The sequence in DNA is TGCGCCAGCAGCTCGACTAGCGGAAAAACGGGGGGGGAGCTGTTTTTT. Protein translation: CASSSTSGKTGGELFF.